One TCR beta chain is described in this entry. As yet, its antigen is unknown. The germline gene is not matched at one end of the junction; a read error may be the cause. Each patient came to thyroid surgery without any prior treatment (of any kind). The sample originates from a study of metastatic and nonmetastatic thyroid tumors. Findings and limits, study-wide: TCR beta diversity was reportedly significantly higher in malignant thyroid tumors than benign nodules, in blood and tumor.

TCRdb used MiXCR to call clones anew from the PCR reads. The table shows approximately 20,000 clones, with less than 15% occurring only once. In germline, CDR1 is SGHAT, CDR2 FQNNGV. This CDR3 has 17 amino acids. The receptor was isolated from a female donor with papillary thyroid cancer or a benign thyroid nodule (not recorded which). Some clones in this sample may be carry-over from other donors' samples. The source material was tumor tissue. The chain carries TRBV11-2 and TRBJ2-3; the D gene is possibly TRBD1 (5 bases). The CDR3 DNA follows: TGTGCCAGCAGCTTTGACCGCCTTGGGCTAGTAGGGGATACACAGTATTTT. This sequence encodes CASSFDRLGLVGDTQYF. Looking up the rest from reference TRBV11-2 and TRBJ2-3 gives the full variable domain: EAGVAQSPRYKIIEKRQSVAFWCNPISGHATLYWYQQILGQGPKLLIQFQNNGVVDDSQLPKDRFSAERLKGVDSTLKIQPAKLEDSAVYLCASSFDRLGLVGDTQYFGPGTRLTVL.